The 15 T cell receptor beta chains below were found in one sample sequenced in a study of shared clonotypes between healthy human individuals. Clones were sequenced by immunoSEQ multiplex PCR, and TCRdb holds only the in-frame ones, with some missing. The data contain 2 million or so clones, around 96% of them seen just once; the ten biggest clones take up 1% to 1.3%. Positively selected for CCR7, the CD45RO-negative cells used as naive CD8 cells excluded terminally differentiated effector memory CD45RA+ cells. Sequencing was done on a sample of naive CD8+ T cells sorted from blood. These receptors were obtained from a man younger than 35 in good health.

J is TRBJ2-1 and V is TRBV7-9; D is undetermined. Trimming removed 1 base at V and 4 bases at J, with 11 bases between. CDR3 length: 15 amino acids. Germline CDR1 is SEHNR and CDR2 is FQNEAQ (reference sequence). CDR3 coding DNA: TGTGCCAGCAGCTTAGACTCCGGCGGATACAATGAGCAGTTCTTC. Translation: CASSLDSGGYNEQFF. Looking up the rest from reference TRBV7-9 and TRBJ2-1 gives the full variable domain: DTGVSQNPRHKITKRGQNVTFRCDPISEHNRLYWYRQTLGQGPEFLTYFQNEAQLEKSRLLSDRFSAERPKGSFSTLEIQRTEQGDSAMYLCASSLDSGGYNEQFFGPGTRLTVL.

J is TRBJ2-2 and V is TRBV9, with unresolved D. Germline V gene lookup returns CDR1 SGDLS and CDR2 YYNGEE. V was trimmed by 0 bases and J by 3 bases, leaving 3 bases between them. There are 13 residues in the CDR3. The CDR3 region has the DNA TGTGCCAGCAGCGTAGCTTACACCGGGGAGCTGTTTTTT. Its protein product is CASSVAYTGELFF.

The chain carries TRBV6-6 and TRBJ2-2, with TRBD2 matching 8 bases. CDR1 is MNHNY and CDR2 is SVGAGI in the germline V gene (reference sequence). V shed 4 bases, J shed 4 bases, and the junction held 5 bases outside the gene matches. This CDR3 has 15 residues. CDR3 bases: TGTGCCAGCAGTTGGACCGGGACTAGCACCGGGGAGCTGTTTTTT. Protein product: CASSWTGTSTGELFF.

The chain carries TRBV5-4 and TRBJ2-2; 7 nucleotides line up with TRBD1. The trim removed 3 bases at V and 6 bases at J, leaving 11 bases unmatched. The germline gives CDR1 SGHNT, CDR2 YYREEE (reference sequence). The length of the CDR3 is 16 residues. This CDR3 reads CASSSGQDNWAGELFF. For the CDR3, the DNA is TGTGCCAGCAGCTCAGGACAGGATAATTGGGCCGGGGAGCTGTTTTTT. Filled out from reference TRBV5-4 and TRBJ2-2, the complete variable domain reads ETGVTQSPTHLIKTRGQQVTLRCSSQSGHNTVSWYQQALGQGPQFIFQYYREEENGRGNFPPRFSGLQFPNYSSELNVNALELDDSALYLCASSSGQDNWAGELFFGEGSRLTVL.

The V and J genes are TRBV28 and TRBJ1-2, with D possibly being TRBD1 (6 bases). CDR3 size: 14 residues. CDR1 MDHEN and CDR2 SYDVKM come from the germline V gene. The V gene lost 5 bases and the J gene lost 3 bases, with 13 bases spanning the gap. DNA for the CDR3: TGTGCCAGCAGTCCGCGACACAGGGACTATGGCTACACCTTC. This translates into CASSPRHRDYGYTF.

The chain joins TRBV11-2 to TRBJ2-7, with TRBD2 as a possible D gene (6 bases). This CDR3 comprises 14 residues. CDR1 is SGHAT, CDR2 FQNNGV, per germline. V shed 5 bases and J shed 6 bases, with 17 bases lying between them. CDR3 sequence (DNA): TGTGCCAGCAGCCCTTGGGGGGATAACGCCGAGCAGTACTTC. This gives the protein CASSPWGDNAEQYF.

This chain connects TRBV6-5 to TRBJ2-7; TRBD1 matches at 8 bases. The CDR3 totals 14 residues. V lost 6 bases, J lost 4 bases, and 8 bases stayed unmatched. In germline, CDR1 is MNHEY, CDR2 SVGAGI. CDR3 in DNA: TGTGCCAGCAGCCCAGGGGGCCCCCATTACGAGCAGTACTTC. Residues: CASSPGGPHYEQYF.

The rearrangement links TRBV5-4 to TRBJ1-1; TRBD1 aligns across 7 bases. The germline V gene encodes CDR1 SGHNT and CDR2 YYREEE (reference sequence). After removal of 2 bases from V and 2 bases from J, the junction contained 3 bases not matched to a gene. The CDR3 totals 14 residues. CDR3 nucleotide sequence: TGTGCCAGCAGCTTTGACAGGGCCAACACTGAAGCTTTCTTT. Protein sequence: CASSFDRANTEAFF.

The chain combines TRBV6-5 with TRBJ2-1, with TRBD2 matching 13 bases. The CDR3 runs to 16 residues. Germline lookup yields CDR1 MNHEY and CDR2 SVGAGI. J lost 4 bases, V lost 2 bases, and 2 bases had no gene match. CDR3 bases: TGTGCCAGCAGTTACGGACTAGCGGGGGATTACAATGAGCAGTTCTTC. Its protein is CASSYGLAGDYNEQFF.

As regards this clone: Germline and junction disagree at one end, which may indicate a read error. V is TRBV27 and J is TRBJ2-7; TRBD1 might be the D (6 bases). The CDR3 spans 15 residues. Germline CDR1 MNHEY, CDR2 SMNVEV (reference sequence). The CDR3 protein is CASRLYPGQFIEQYF. The DNA of the CDR3 is TGTGCCAGCAGATTATACCCCGGACAGTTTATCGAGCAGTACTTC.

This clone was counted a few times. The J gene is TRBJ1-2, the V gene TRBV27, with 7 bases fitting TRBD1. CDR1 is MNHEY and CDR2 is SMNVEV in the germline V gene (reference sequence). This CDR3 is 14 amino acids long. V lost 4 bases, J lost 4 bases, and 6 bases stayed unmatched. CDR3 loop: CASSSRGQPYGYTF. DNA for the CDR3: TGTGCCAGCAGTTCCCGGGGACAGCCCTATGGCTACACCTTC.

The gene calls are TRBV30 and TRBJ1-2; D gene ambiguous. The ends were cut back, 0 bases at V and 3 bases at J, with 14 bases in the middle. The V gene's germline CDR1 is GTSNPN and CDR2 SVGIG (reference sequence). The CDR3 consists of 15 residues. CDR3 DNA: TGTGCCTGGAGTGTATCCCCCATTGATCACTATGGCTACACCTTC. Encoded protein: CAWSVSPIDHYGYTF.

V gene TRBV5-1 combines with J gene TRBJ2-1; D possibly uses TRBD1 or TRBD2 (5 bases each). The CDR3 loop spans 15 amino acids. Trimming removed 4 bases from V and 9 bases from J, with 20 bases in between. CDR1 and CDR2 from the germline V gene are SGHRS and YFSETQ. The CDR3 coding sequence is TGCGCCAGCAGCGTTCATCCCGGGACCCTATCTGAGCAGTTCTTC. Encoded protein: CASSVHPGTLSEQFF. The full variable domain, with the rest looked up from reference TRBV5-1 and TRBJ2-1, is KAGVTQTPRYLIKTRGQQVTLSCSPISGHRSVSWYQQTPGQGLQFLFEYFSETQRNKGNFPGRFSGRQFSNSRSEMNVSTLELGDSALYLCASSVHPGTLSEQFFGPGTRLTVL.

The sample holds a few counts of this clone. CDR3 DNA: TGTGCCATCAGTGGGGCGGACTATGGCTACACCTTC. Residues: CAISGADYGYTF. V is TRBV10-3 and J is TRBJ1-2; no definite D call. Per germline, CDR1 ENHRY and CDR2 SYGVKD. This CDR3 spans 12 amino acids. V lost 4 bases, J lost 3 bases, and 6 bases lay in between.

This rearrangement joins TRBV27 to TRBJ1-1; D gene unclear. This CDR3 has 13 amino acids. In germline, CDR1 is MNHEY, CDR2 SMNVEV (reference sequence). V lost 2 bases and J lost 11, with 15 bases in between. The CDR3 reads CASSLVGATWAFF. The CDR3 DNA sequence: TGTGCCAGCAGTTTAGTGGGCGCAACCTGGGCTTTCTTT.